This T cell receptor beta chain originates from a study of blood T cell repertoires in COVID-19. Study overall: T cells, B-cell-depleted T cells, or PBMCs supplied cDNA or gDNA.

V dropped 8 bases and J dropped 0; count of bases not matched to a gene: 12. This CDR3 has 17 amino acids. CDR1 is LNHDA and CDR2 is SQIVND in the germline V gene (reference sequence). Original methodology: Amplified reference gene primers provided the basis for estimating nucleated cell counts. This table comes from immunoSEQ multiplex PCR, and its TCRdb copy is limited to in-frame clones, with some not included. The V and J calls and the clone size are those of that table, but D and trimming were determined from the DNA. In the table there are some 220,000 clones, about four fifths of which are singletons.

This TCR was recovered from a man aged 45-60 years with acute or convalescent COVID-19. The source material was peripheral blood. The chain employs TRBV19 and TRBJ2-2, with TRBD1 matching 7 bases. The CDR3 sequence is CASHPGQHNANTGELFF. The CDR3 bases are TGTGCCAGTCACCCGGGACAGCATAACGCGAACACCGGGGAGCTGTTTTTT.